The 7 T cell receptor beta chains reported below all come from one sample, sequenced in a study of CD8 T cells in ankylosing spondylitis. TCRdb reanalysed the 5' RACE reads using MiXCR and keeps one entry per CDR3 protein. The sample lists about 140,000 distinct CDR3 sequences; 7% to 10% were seen once. The sequencing input was synovial fluid, either unsorted or a sorted T cell fraction (not recorded which). These receptor sequences come from a male donor with ankylosing spondylitis.

This clonotype was detected many times. The chain is built from TRBV7-9 and TRBJ1-3; D is ambiguous. CDR1 SEHNR and CDR2 FQNEAQ come from the germline V gene (reference sequence). The ends were cut back, 5 bases at V and 4 bases at J, with 12 bases in the middle. CDR3 length equals 14 residues. The CDR3 here is CASSLSGFGNTIYF. The CDR3 bases are TGTGCCAGCAGCCTCAGTGGGTTCGGAAACACCATATATTTT.

This clonotype turned up a few times. The J gene is TRBJ1-1, the V gene TRBV6-2 or TRBV6-3; weak D call: TRBD1 (5 bases). CDR1 is MNHEY and CDR2 is SVGEGT in the germline V gene. This CDR3 has 14 amino acids. V was cut by 2 bases and J by 2 bases, with 9 bases left in between. CDR3 loop: CASSYGQLNTEAFF. In nucleotides, the CDR3 is TGTGCCAGCAGTTACGGACAACTAAACACTGAAGCTTTCTTT.

This clonotype was found a few times. The chain recombines TRBV4-2 with TRBJ2-3, with 10 bases aligning to TRBD2. With V trimmed by 4 bases and J by 2 bases, 3 bases remained unmatched. Per the germline V gene, CDR1 is LGHNA and CDR2 is YNFKEQ. The length of the CDR3 is 15 residues. This CDR3 reads CASSRAGGDTDTQYF. The CDR3 nucleotides are TGTGCCAGCAGCCGAGCGGGGGGGGACACAGATACGCAGTATTTT.

This clonotype has ten or more counts. The CDR3 DNA follows: TGCGCCAGCAGCTTAGCAGGGTTGAGCATGAACACTGAAGCTTTCTTT. It codes for CASSLAGLSMNTEAFF. The chain couples TRBV5-1 to TRBJ1-1; possible D gene TRBD1, 5 bases. V dropped 2 bases and J dropped 0 bases, with 14 bases sitting between them. Germline V gene lookup returns CDR1 SGHRS and CDR2 YFSETQ. This CDR3 has 16 residues.

The table lists this clonotype with a few counts. The V call is TRBV20-1, the J call TRBJ1-1; D is perhaps TRBD1 (5 bases). The V gene lost 0 bases and the J gene lost 1 base, with 12 bases spanning the gap. The V gene's germline CDR1 is DFQATT and CDR2 SNEGSKA (reference sequence). The CDR3 spans 15 residues. The CDR3 DNA reads as TGCAGTGCTAGAGATCCCGGCAGGGCGAACACTGAAGCTTTCTTT. Its translation is CSARDPGRANTEAFF.

V and J are TRBV30 and TRBJ1-3; the D is unclear. V was cut by 8 bases and J by 2 bases, with 13 bases left in between. The CDR3 is 13 residues long. In germline, CDR1 is GTSNPN, CDR2 SVGIG (reference sequence). CDR3 region: CALTRGPGNTIYF. The CDR3 coding sequence is TGTGCCCTCACGCGAGGGCCTGGAAACACCATATATTTT.

This clonotype has more than one count but fewer than ten. CDR3 nucleotides: TGCAGTGCTAGAGGCCACAACTATGGCTACACCTTC. This encodes CSARGHNYGYTF. The V and J genes are TRBV20-1 and TRBJ1-2; no clear D gene. The germline V gene has CDR1 DFQATT and CDR2 SNEGSKA (reference sequence). V gave up 1 base and J gave up 2 bases, with 5 bases separating them. The CDR3 covers 12 residues.